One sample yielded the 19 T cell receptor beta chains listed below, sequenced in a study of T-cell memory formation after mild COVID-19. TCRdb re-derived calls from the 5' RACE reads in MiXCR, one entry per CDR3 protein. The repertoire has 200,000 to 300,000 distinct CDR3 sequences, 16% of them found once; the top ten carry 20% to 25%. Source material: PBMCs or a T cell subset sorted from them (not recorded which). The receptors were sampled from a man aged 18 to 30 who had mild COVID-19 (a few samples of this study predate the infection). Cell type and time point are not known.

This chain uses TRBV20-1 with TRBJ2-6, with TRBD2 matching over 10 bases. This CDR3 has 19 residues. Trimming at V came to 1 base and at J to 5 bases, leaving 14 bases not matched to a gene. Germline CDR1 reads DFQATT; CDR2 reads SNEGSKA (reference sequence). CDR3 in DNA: TGCAGTGCTAGAGTTAGAGCGGGGGGGCTCCCTCAGAGGGCCAACGTCCTGACTTTC. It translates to CSARVRAGGLPQRANVLTF.

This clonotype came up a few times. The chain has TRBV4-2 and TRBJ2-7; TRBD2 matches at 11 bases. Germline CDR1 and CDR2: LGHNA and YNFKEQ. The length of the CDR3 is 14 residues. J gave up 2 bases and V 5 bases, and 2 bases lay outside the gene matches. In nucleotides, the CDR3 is TGTGCCAGCAGCGAACTAGCGGGGGCCTACGAGCAGTACTTC. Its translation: CASSELAGAYEQYF.

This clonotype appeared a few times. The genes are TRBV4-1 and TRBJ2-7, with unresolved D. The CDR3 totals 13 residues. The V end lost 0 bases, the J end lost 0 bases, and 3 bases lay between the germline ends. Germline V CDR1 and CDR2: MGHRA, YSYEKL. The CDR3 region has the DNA TGCGCCAGCAGCCAAGAACCCTCCTACGAGCAGTACTTC. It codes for CASSQEPSYEQYF.

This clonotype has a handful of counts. The chain's CDR3 is CASSLHTNEQFF. The CDR3 bases are TGCGCCAGCAGCTTGCATACCAATGAGCAGTTCTTC. This sequence joins TRBV5-1 and TRBJ2-1; D uncertain. V was pared by 1 base and J by 6 bases, with 5 bases between. The CDR3 has 12 residues. Germline loops: CDR1 SGHRS, CDR2 YFSETQ.

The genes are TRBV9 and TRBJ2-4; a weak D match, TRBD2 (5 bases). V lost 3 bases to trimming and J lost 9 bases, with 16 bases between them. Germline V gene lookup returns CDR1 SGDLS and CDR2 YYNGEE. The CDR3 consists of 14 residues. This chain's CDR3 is CASSDEKRVGIQYF. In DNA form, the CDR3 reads TGTGCCAGCAGCGATGAAAAGAGGGTCGGCATTCAGTACTTC.

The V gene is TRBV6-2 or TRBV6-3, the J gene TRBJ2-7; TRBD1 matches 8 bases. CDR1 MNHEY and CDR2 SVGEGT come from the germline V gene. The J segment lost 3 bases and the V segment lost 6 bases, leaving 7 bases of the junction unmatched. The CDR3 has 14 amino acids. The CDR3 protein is CASSPTGTGYEQYV. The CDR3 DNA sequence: TGTGCCAGCAGCCCCACCGGGACAGGCTACGAGCAGTACGTC.

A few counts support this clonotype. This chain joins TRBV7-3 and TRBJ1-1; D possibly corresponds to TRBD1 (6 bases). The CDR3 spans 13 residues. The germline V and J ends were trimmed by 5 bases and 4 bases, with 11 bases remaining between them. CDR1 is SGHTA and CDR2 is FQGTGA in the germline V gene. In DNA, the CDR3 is TGTGCCAGCAGCCGGGGGGCGGGCACTGAAGCTTTCTTT. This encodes CASSRGAGTEAFF.

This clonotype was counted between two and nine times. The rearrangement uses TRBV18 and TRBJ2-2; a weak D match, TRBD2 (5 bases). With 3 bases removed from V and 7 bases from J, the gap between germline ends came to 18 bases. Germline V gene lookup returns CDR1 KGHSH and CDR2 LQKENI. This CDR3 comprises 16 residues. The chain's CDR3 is CASSPPSGYGGGELFF. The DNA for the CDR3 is TGTGCCAGCTCACCCCCGAGCGGCTACGGAGGCGGGGAGCTGTTTTTT.

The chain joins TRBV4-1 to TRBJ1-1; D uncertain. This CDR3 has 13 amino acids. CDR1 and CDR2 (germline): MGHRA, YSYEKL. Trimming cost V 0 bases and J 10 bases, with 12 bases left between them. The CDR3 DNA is TGCGCCAGCAGCCAAGATGGGAGGACGACAGCTTTCTTT. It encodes CASSQDGRTTAFF.

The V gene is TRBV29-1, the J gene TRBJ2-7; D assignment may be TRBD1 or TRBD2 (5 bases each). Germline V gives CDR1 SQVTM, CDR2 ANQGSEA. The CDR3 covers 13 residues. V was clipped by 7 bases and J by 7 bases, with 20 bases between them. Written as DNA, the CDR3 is TGCAGCGCCCTACGGGACGCAGAGAGGGAGCAGTACTTC. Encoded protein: CSALRDAEREQYF.

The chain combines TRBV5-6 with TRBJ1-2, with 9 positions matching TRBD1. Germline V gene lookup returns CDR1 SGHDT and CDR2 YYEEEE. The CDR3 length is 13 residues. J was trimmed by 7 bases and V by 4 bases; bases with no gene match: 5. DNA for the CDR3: TGTGCCAGCAGCGCCGACAGGGGGTTTGGCTACACCTTC. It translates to CASSADRGFGYTF.

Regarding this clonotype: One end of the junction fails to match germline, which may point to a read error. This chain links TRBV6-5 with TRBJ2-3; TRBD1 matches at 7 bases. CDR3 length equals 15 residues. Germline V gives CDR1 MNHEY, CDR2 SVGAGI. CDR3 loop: CAGSYAGQGTDTQYF. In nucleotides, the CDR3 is TGTGCCGGCAGTTACGCAGGACAGGGCACAGATACGCAGTATTTT.

CDR3 nucleotide sequence: TGCGCCAGCGGCAGGGCGGGGGTGATAAACAATGAGCAGTTCTTC. It translates to CASGRAGVINNEQFF. The chain is built from TRBV5-1 and TRBJ2-1; 7 bases agree with TRBD2. CDR1 and CDR2 from the germline V gene are SGHRS and YFSETQ. There are 15 residues in the CDR3. The ends lost 7 bases at V and 5 bases at J; junction bases unmatched: 12.

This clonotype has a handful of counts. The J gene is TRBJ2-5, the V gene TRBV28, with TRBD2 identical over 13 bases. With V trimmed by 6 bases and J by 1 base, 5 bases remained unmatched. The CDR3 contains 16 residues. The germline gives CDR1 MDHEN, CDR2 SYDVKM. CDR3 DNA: TGTGCCAGCAGCGGACTAGCGGGGGCATTCCAAGAGACCCAGTACTTC. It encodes CASSGLAGAFQETQYF. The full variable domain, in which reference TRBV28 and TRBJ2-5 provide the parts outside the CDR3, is DVKVTQSSRYLVKRTGEKVFLECVQDMDHENMFWYRQDPGLGLRLIYFSYDVKMKEKGDIPEGYSVSREKKERFSLILESASTNQTSMYLCASSGLAGAFQETQYFGPGTRLLVL.

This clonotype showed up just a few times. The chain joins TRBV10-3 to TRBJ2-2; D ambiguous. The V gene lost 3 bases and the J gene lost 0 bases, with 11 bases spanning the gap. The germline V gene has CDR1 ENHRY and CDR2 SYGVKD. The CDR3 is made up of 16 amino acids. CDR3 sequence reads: CAISDLVGANTGELFF. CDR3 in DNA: TGTGCCATCAGTGATTTGGTCGGAGCGAACACCGGGGAGCTGTTTTTT.

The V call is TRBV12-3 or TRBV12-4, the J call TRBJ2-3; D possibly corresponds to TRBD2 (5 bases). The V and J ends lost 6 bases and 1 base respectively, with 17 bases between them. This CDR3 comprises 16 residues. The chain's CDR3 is CASSYHWSAGTDTQYF. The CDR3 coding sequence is TGTGCCAGCAGCTACCACTGGTCAGCGGGCACAGATACGCAGTATTTT.

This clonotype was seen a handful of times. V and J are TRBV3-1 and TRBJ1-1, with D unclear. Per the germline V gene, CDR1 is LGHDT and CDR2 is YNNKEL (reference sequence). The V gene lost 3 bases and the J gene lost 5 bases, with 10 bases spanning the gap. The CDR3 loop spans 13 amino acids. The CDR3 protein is CASSQLGGTEAFF. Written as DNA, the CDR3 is TGTGCCAGCAGCCAGCTCGGTGGGACTGAAGCTTTCTTT.

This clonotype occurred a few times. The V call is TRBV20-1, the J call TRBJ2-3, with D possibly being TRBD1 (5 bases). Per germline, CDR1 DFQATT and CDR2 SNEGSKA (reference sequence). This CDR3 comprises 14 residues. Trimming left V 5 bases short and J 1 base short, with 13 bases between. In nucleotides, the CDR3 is TGCAGTGCTGATCCCCAGGGCCGCACAGATACGCAGTATTTT. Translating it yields CSADPQGRTDTQYF.

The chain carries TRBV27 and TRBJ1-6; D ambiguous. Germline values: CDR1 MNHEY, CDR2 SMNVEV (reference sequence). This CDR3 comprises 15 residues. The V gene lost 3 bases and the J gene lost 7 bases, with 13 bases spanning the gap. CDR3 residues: CASSFQESLNSPLHF. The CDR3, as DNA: TGTGCCAGCAGTTTCCAGGAAAGTCTCAATTCACCCCTCCACTTT.